These 25 T cell receptor beta chains were all obtained from the same sample, sequenced in a study of graft-versus-host responses after intestinal transplantation. Repertoires were generated with immunoSEQ multiplex PCR, while TCRdb's copy carries only in-frame clones and drops some. The sample contains 80,000 to 100,000 clones, around 90% of which appear only once. Antigens of these TCRs are unknown. The sequencing here drew on unstimulated CD4+ T cells sorted from spleen or lymph node cells, taken before intestinal transplant. The source is a human donor who received an intestinal transplant.

This chain uses TRBV4-3 with TRBJ2-7; maybe TRBD1 (6 bases). The CDR3 covers 18 residues. Germline V gene lookup returns CDR1 LGHNA and CDR2 YSLEER. Trimming pared 0 bases from V and 2 bases from J, leaving 20 bases between. The CDR3 spells CASSQDQLLKQGPYEQYF. The CDR3 DNA reads TGCGCCAGCAGCCAAGATCAGTTGCTGAAACAGGGTCCCTACGAGCAGTACTTC.

The chain employs TRBV7-2 and TRBJ2-7, with 7 positions matching TRBD2. The CDR3 is made up of 16 amino acids. With V trimmed by 5 bases and J by 2 bases, 12 bases remained unmatched. Per germline, CDR1 SGHTA and CDR2 FQGNSA. The CDR3 loop is CASSPDVKRGTYEQYF. In DNA, the CDR3 is TGTGCCAGCAGCCCCGATGTGAAGCGGGGCACCTACGAGCAGTACTTC.

The rearrangement links TRBV29-1 to TRBJ1-1, with D unclear. The germline V gene encodes CDR1 SQVTM and CDR2 ANQGSEA. Trimming removed 4 bases from V and 4 bases from J, with 13 bases in between. The CDR3 runs to 13 residues. The DNA for the CDR3 is TGCAGCGTTGGGTTCCTAGGTGGCACTGAAGCTTTCTTT. Residues: CSVGFLGGTEAFF.

The chain carries TRBV27 and TRBJ1-6; TRBD1 matches at 8 bases. Trimming cost V 8 bases and J 7 bases; bases outside gene matches: 7. The CDR3 runs to 14 residues. Per germline, CDR1 MNHEY and CDR2 SMNVEV (reference sequence). CDR3 loop: CASARQGNNSPLHF. In DNA form, the CDR3 reads TGTGCCAGCGCCAGACAGGGGAACAATTCACCCCTCCACTTT.

The chain combines TRBV6-1 with TRBJ1-5; 9 positions match TRBD1. This CDR3 has 15 amino acids. Germline loops: CDR1 MNHNS, CDR2 SASEGT. V lost 8 bases, J lost 5 bases, and 10 bases stayed unmatched. Written as DNA, the CDR3 is TGTGCCAGCTCAAGATGGACAGGGGTCGATCAGCCCCAGCATTTT. Encoded protein: CASSRWTGVDQPQHF.

This clone was picked up one time. V and J are TRBV4-2 and TRBJ2-3, with D possibly matching TRBD2 (6 bases). The germline V and J ends were trimmed by 1 base and 0 bases, with 11 bases remaining between them. The germline V gene encodes CDR1 LGHNA and CDR2 YNFKEQ. The CDR3 runs 16 residues. The chain's CDR3 is CASSQAGTSSTDTQYF. The CDR3 coding sequence is TGTGCCAGCAGCCAAGCGGGGACTTCTAGCACAGATACGCAGTATTTT.

The chain carries TRBV10-2 and TRBJ2-1, with 9 bases lining up with TRBD2. V gave up 6 bases and J gave up 9 bases; unmatched junction bases: 6. CDR1 WSHSY and CDR2 SAAADI come from the germline V gene. The CDR3 spans 13 residues. The DNA of the CDR3 is TGCGCCAGCAGGCGGGAGGGTCGCGGTGAGCAGTTCTTC. It is translated as CASRREGRGEQFF.

The chain links TRBV18 to TRBJ2-7; D might be TRBD1 (5 bases). CDR1 is KGHSH and CDR2 is LQKENI in the germline V gene. Trimming stripped 0 bases from V and 3 bases from J, with 9 bases between. CDR3 length: 14 amino acids. The CDR3 protein is CASSPPDKGYEQYF. CDR3 DNA: TGTGCCAGCTCACCACCGGACAAAGGCTACGAGCAGTACTTC.

The V and J genes are TRBV19 and TRBJ2-5; no definite D call. The CDR3 has 12 residues. V was clipped by 5 bases and J by 4 bases, with 8 bases between them. The germline V gene has CDR1 LNHDA and CDR2 SQIVND (reference sequence). This CDR3 reads CASSQSGETQYF. Here the CDR3 DNA reads TGTGCCAGTAGTCAATCGGGAGAGACCCAGTACTTC. Variable domain in full (rest from reference TRBV19 and TRBJ2-5): DGGITQSPKYLFRKEGQNVTLSCEQNLNHDAMYWYRQDPGQGLRLIYYSQIVNDFQKGDIAEGYSVSREKKESFPLTVTSAQKNPTAFYLCASSQSGETQYFGPGTRLLVL.

The V and J genes are TRBV5-6 and TRBJ2-7, with a possible D match to TRBD1 (6 bases). The CDR3 loop spans 17 amino acids. Germline CDR1 is SGHDT and CDR2 is YYEEEE. The V end was cut by 0 bases, the J end by 5 bases, with 21 bases between. CDR3 amino acids: CASSLAGLERGTHEQYF. The CDR3 bases are TGTGCCAGCAGCTTGGCCGGGTTGGAAAGGGGGACGCACGAGCAGTACTTC.

The genes are TRBV5-6 and TRBJ1-4; 7 bases are shared with TRBD1. The CDR3 consists of 15 residues. With 4 bases clipped from V and 10 bases from J, the junction kept 13 bases outside the gene matches. Germline V gene sequence: CDR1 SGHDT, CDR2 YYEEEE. The chain's CDR3 is CASSPLGDSEGKLFF. The CDR3 nucleotides read TGTGCCAGCAGCCCACTTGGGGACAGTGAGGGAAAACTGTTTTTT.

This clone was seen once. The chain combines TRBV11-1 with TRBJ2-7; D not resolved. The CDR3 extends over 12 amino acids. The germline V and J ends were trimmed by 1 base and 5 bases, with 6 bases remaining between them. Germline CDR1 reads SGHAT; CDR2 reads FQDESV (reference sequence). The CDR3 spells CASSLVADEQYF. In DNA, the CDR3 is TGTGCCAGCAGCTTAGTAGCTGACGAGCAGTACTTC.

The chain links TRBV30 to TRBJ1-3; maybe TRBD1 (5 bases). Germline V CDR1 and CDR2: GTSNPN, SVGIG (reference sequence). The CDR3 runs 16 residues. Trimming stripped 1 base from V and 3 bases from J, with 16 bases between. The CDR3 loop reads CAWSAGEQAIGNTIYF. CDR3 DNA: TGTGCCTGGAGTGCTGGGGAACAGGCAATTGGAAACACCATATATTTT.

Comments on this clone: A read error is likely, as this CDR3 ends without the conserved phenylalanine or tryptophan. The DNA is omitted, as the CDR3 cannot be located on it reliably, and the CDR3 follows TCRdb's listing. V is TRBV21-1 and J is TRBJ1-2; the table calls TRBD1, which could not be checked here. TRBV21-1 is deemed a pseudogene. The CDR3 extends over 11 residues, inclusive of both ends. CDR3 amino acids: CASSKWRLPDI.

V and J are TRBV7-8 and TRBJ2-2, with 7 bases aligning to TRBD1. In germline, CDR1 is SGHVS, CDR2 FQNEAQ. Trimming at V came to 6 bases and at J to 6 bases, leaving 10 bases not matched to a gene. This CDR3 contains 15 residues. The CDR3 here is CASRSQGPGPGELFF. The CDR3 DNA sequence: TGTGCCAGCAGGTCACAGGGGCCAGGGCCCGGGGAGCTGTTTTTT.

As DNA, the CDR3 is TGTGCCAGCAGCTACAGGGGGCCGGTGGGCAATCAGCCCCAGCATTTT. Its protein product is CASSYRGPVGNQPQHF. The rearrangement joins TRBV5-6 to TRBJ1-5, with TRBD1 matching 9 bases. This CDR3 region has 16 residues. V shed 3 bases, J shed 2 bases, and the junction held 6 bases outside the gene matches. Germline V CDR1 and CDR2: SGHDT, YYEEEE.

J is TRBJ2-7 and V is TRBV7-9; the match to TRBD2 covers 13 bases. Germline CDR1 is SEHNR and CDR2 is FQNEAQ (reference sequence). The length of the CDR3 is 17 residues. Unmatched junction bases numbered 9, after V lost 5 bases and J lost 2 bases. As DNA, the CDR3 is TGTGCCAGCAGCCCTACTAGCGGGAGGGCCGGCGCCTACGAGCAGTACTTC. Protein: CASSPTSGRAGAYEQYF.

A word on this clone: Other DNA sequences in the sample encode the same CDR3. The chain joins TRBV6-1 to TRBJ1-4, with a possible D match to TRBD1 (6 bases). CDR3 length: 14 residues. CDR1 MNHNS and CDR2 SASEGT come from the germline V gene. The V gene lost 3 bases and the J gene lost 5 bases, with 10 bases spanning the gap. CDR3 in DNA: TGTGCCAGCAGTGAGGACAGAGTAAATGAAAAACTGTTTTTT. Translation: CASSEDRVNEKLFF.

The rearrangement joins TRBV6-6 to TRBJ2-7; TRBD1 matches 9 bases. V dropped 6 bases and J dropped 3; count of bases not matched to a gene: 6. Germline values: CDR1 MNHNY, CDR2 SVGAGI (reference sequence). CDR3 length equals 14 residues. The CDR3 is CASRLQGASYEQYF. CDR3 coding DNA: TGTGCCAGCAGACTACAGGGGGCGAGCTACGAGCAGTACTTC.

The chain recombines TRBV30 with TRBJ1-2; D gene uncertain. The germline gives CDR1 GTSNPN, CDR2 SVGIG (reference sequence). Trimming stripped 4 bases from V and 8 bases from J, with 17 bases between. This CDR3 comprises 13 residues. The CDR3 spells CAWTLGGFWGYTF. In nucleotides, the CDR3 is TGTGCCTGGACCCTAGGAGGGTTCTGGGGCTACACCTTC.

The chain joins TRBV10-3 to TRBJ1-2; tentatively, D is TRBD1 (5 bases). Germline values: CDR1 ENHRY, CDR2 SYGVKD. The CDR3 spans 16 residues. V lost 3 bases and J lost 0, with 14 bases in between. The DNA for the CDR3 is TGTGCCATCAGTGATTCAGGGCTGAGTCCTAACTATGGCTACACCTTC. It encodes CAISDSGLSPNYGYTF.

V and J are TRBV2 and TRBJ2-5; TRBD2 aligns across 8 bases. Germline-derived CDR1 and CDR2 are SNHLY and FYNNEI. This CDR3 contains 17 residues. V lost 3 bases to trimming and J lost 9 bases; unmatched junction nucleotides: 18. The CDR3 DNA sequence: TGTGCCAGCAGTGAGGGGTTCACAGGGATCGGGAGGGAGGCCCAGTACTTC. This encodes CASSEGFTGIGREAQYF. The full variable domain, with the rest looked up from reference TRBV2 and TRBJ2-5, is EPEVTQTPSHQVTQMGQEVILRCVPISNHLYFYWYRQILGQKVEFLVSFYNNEISEKSEIFDDQFSVERPDGSNFTLKIRSTKLEDSAMYFCASSEGFTGIGREAQYFGPGTRLLVL.

This clone was detected only once. The rearrangement joins TRBV5-4 to TRBJ1-1; D gene unclear. The V end was cut by 1 base, the J end by 6 bases, with 10 bases between. This CDR3 has 13 amino acids. Germline CDR1 is SGHNT and CDR2 is YYREEE (reference sequence). The CDR3 region is CASSLFAAAEAFF. The CDR3 DNA reads as TGTGCCAGCAGCTTGTTCGCGGCAGCTGAAGCTTTCTTT.

This clone was observed a single time. The chain links TRBV5-4 to TRBJ1-3; D is unresolved. The CDR3 contains 11 residues. V lost 4 bases and J lost 6, with 5 bases in between. Germline CDR1 SGHNT, CDR2 YYREEE (reference sequence). The CDR3 DNA sequence: TGTGCCAGCAGCCTAGCAAACACCATATATTTT. Amino acid sequence: CASSLANTIYF.

This clone appeared a few times. The chain combines TRBV25-1 with TRBJ2-7; D is undetermined. V lost 6 bases and J 4 bases, leaving 7 bases between the germline ends. This CDR3 comprises 11 residues. Germline values: CDR1 MGHDK, CDR2 SYGVNS. The CDR3 loop reads CASSAGYEQYF. The CDR3 nucleotides are TGTGCCAGCAGCGCCGGGTACGAGCAGTACTTC.